The sequence of this T cell receptor (beta chain) was determined in a study of T-cell reconstitution after alpha-beta-depleted transplantation in children. This clonotype was observed a handful of times. This sample's TCRbeta library carried unique molecular identifier barcodes. TCRdb passed the PCR reads through MiXCR, listing each CDR3 protein once. The data contain some 200,000 distinct CDR3 sequences, just over 14% of them singletons. V shed 6 bases and J shed 4 bases, with 13 bases lying between them. Germline CDR1 and CDR2: SEHNR and FQNEAQ (reference sequence). The CDR3 length is 14 residues. The chain couples TRBV7-9 to TRBJ1-5; D is unclear. The receptor was isolated from a human donor who donated a stem cell graft to a child with acute lymphoblastic leukemia. The source material was PBMCs from the stem cell graft donor, sampled from the stem cell graft. The CDR3 DNA reads as TGTGCCAGCAGGGGTCACACGGATAATCAGCCCCAGCATTTT. Its translation: CASRGHTDNQPQHF.